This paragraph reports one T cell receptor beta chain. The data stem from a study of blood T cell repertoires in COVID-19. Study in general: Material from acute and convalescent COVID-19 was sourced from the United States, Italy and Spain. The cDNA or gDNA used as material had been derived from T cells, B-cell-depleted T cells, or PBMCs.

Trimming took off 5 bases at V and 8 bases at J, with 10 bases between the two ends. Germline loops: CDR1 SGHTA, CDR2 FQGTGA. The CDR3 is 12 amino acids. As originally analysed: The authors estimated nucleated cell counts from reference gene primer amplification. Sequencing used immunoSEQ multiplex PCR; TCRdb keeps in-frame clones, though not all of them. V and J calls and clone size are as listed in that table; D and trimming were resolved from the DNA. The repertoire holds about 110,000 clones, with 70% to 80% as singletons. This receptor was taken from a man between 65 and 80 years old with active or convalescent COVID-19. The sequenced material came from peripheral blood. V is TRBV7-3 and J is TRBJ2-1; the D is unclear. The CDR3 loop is CASSDASDEQFF. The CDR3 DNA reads TGTGCCAGCAGCGACGCAAGCGATGAGCAGTTCTTC.